This T cell receptor (beta chain) was observed in a study of post-analysis software for immune sequencing data. General study points: Patients carried a few TRBV segments more frequently than controls did, and TRBV5-6, TRBV5-1 and TRBV20-1 were among them.

Libraries were made from TCR beta cDNA, and they carried unique molecular identifiers. Each CDR3 protein is one row after TCRdb ran MiXCR on the PCR reads. Here the sample spans about 540,000 distinct CDR3 sequences, roughly 34% being singletons. V was cut by 1 base and J by 0 bases, with 9 bases left in between. Germline V CDR1 and CDR2: SGHVS, FNYEAQ. The length of the CDR3 is 15 residues. This clonotype was seen only a few times. The antigen remains unidentified. This clonotype was sampled from a girl aged 2-17 years with multiple sclerosis. This chain links TRBV7-6 with TRBJ1-2, with D unclear. The material sequenced was blood. The DNA for the CDR3 is TGTGCCAGCAGCTTAGTCGCGGATTCTAACTATGGCTACACCTTC. It codes for CASSLVADSNYGYTF. Together with reference TRBV7-6 and TRBJ1-2, the CDR3 gives the full variable domain: GAGVSQSPRYKVTKRGQDVALRCDPISGHVSLYWYRQALGQGPEFLTYFNYEAQQDKSGLPNDRFSAERPEGSISTLTIQRTEQRDSAMYRCASSLVADSNYGYTFGSGTRLTVV.